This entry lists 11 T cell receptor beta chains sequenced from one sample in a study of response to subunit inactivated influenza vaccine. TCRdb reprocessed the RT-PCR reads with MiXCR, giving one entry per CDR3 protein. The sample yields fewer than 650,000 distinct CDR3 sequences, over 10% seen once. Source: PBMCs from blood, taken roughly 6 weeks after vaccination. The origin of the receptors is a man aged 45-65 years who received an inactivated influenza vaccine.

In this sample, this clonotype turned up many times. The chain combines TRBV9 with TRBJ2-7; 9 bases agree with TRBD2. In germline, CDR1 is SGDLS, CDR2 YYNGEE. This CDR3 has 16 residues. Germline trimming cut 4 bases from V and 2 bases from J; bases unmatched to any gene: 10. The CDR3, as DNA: TGTGCCAGCAGCCTTCAGGCGGGAGGGGCCCCCTACGAGCAGTACTTC. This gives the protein CASSLQAGGAPYEQYF.

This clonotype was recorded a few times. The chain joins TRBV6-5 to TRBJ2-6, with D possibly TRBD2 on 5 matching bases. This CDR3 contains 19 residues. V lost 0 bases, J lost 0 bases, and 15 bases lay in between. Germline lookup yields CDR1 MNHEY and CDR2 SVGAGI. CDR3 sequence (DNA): TGTGCCAGCAGTTACTCGGTTAACGGACTTCACTCTGGGGCCAACGTCCTGACTTTC. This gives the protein CASSYSVNGLHSGANVLTF.

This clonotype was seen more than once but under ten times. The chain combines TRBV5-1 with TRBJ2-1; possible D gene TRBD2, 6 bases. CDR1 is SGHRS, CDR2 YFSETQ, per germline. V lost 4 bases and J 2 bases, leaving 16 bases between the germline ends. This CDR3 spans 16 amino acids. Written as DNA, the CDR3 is TGCGCCAGCAGCGCGTCCTCGGGAGTTCCCTACAATGAGCAGTTCTTC. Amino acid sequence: CASSASSGVPYNEQFF.

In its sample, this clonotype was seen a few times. CDR3 DNA sequence: TGTGCCAGCAGCTTGGCGGGGGAGGGTAACATTCAGTACTTC. Amino acid sequence: CASSLAGEGNIQYF. The J gene is TRBJ2-4, the V gene TRBV5-4, with 7 nucleotides matching TRBD2. V shed 0 bases and J 7 bases; nucleotides not matched to a gene: 4. The length of the CDR3 is 14 residues. CDR1 is SGHNT and CDR2 is YYREEE in the germline V gene (reference sequence).

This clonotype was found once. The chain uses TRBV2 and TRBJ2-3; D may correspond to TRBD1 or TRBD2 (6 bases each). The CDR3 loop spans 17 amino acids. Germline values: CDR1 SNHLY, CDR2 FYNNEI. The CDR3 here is CTFCHRAIAGFTDTQYF. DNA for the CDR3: TGTACCTTCTGCCACAGGGCTATCGCGGGATTCACAGATACGCAGTATTTT. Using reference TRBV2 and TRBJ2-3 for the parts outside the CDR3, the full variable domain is EPEVTQTPSHQVTQMGQEVILRCVPISNHLYFYWYRQILGQKVEFLVSFYNNEISEKSEIFDDQFSVERPDGSNFTLKIRSTKLEDSAMYFCTFCHRAIAGFTDTQYFGPGTRLTVL.

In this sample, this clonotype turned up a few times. The CDR3 region is CASSEADSAGSPLHF. The CDR3 coding sequence is TGTGCCAGCAGTGAAGCTGACAGTGCCGGTTCACCCCTCCACTTT. The chain joins TRBV6-1 to TRBJ1-6; a possible D gene is TRBD1 (5 bases). V was trimmed by 0 bases and J by 9 bases, leaving 12 bases between them. From germline, CDR1 is MNHNS and CDR2 SASEGT. The length of the CDR3 is 15 residues.

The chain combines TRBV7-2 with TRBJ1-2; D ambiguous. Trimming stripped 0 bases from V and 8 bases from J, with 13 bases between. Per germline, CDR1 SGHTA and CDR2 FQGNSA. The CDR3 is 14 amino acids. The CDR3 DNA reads TGTGCCAGCAGCTTAGCGGGAGACCGCTTCGGCTACACCTTC. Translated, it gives CASSLAGDRFGYTF. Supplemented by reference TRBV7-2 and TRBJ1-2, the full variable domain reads GAGVSQSPSNKVTEKGKDVELRCDPISGHTALYWYRQSLGQGLEFLIYFQGNSAPDKSGLPSDRFSAERTGGSVSTLTIQRTQQEDSAVYLCASSLAGDRFGYTFGSGTRLTVV.

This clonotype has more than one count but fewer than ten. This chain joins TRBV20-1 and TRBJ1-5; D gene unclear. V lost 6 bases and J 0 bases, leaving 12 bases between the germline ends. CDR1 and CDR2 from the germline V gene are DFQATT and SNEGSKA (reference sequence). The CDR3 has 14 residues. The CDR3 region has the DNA TGCAGTGCCCGACACCTGTATAGCAATCAGCCCCAGCATTTT. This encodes CSARHLYSNQPQHF.

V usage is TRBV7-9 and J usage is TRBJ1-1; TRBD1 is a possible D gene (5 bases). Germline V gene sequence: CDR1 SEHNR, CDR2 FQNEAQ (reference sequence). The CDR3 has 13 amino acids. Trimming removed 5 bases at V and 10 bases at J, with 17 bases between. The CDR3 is CASSRGTGLGAFF. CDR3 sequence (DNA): TGTGCCAGCAGCAGAGGGACGGGCCTAGGAGCTTTCTTT.

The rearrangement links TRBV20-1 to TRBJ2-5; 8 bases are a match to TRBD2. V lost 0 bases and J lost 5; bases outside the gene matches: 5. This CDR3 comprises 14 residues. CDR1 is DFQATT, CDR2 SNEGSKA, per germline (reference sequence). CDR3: CSARETSAWETQYF. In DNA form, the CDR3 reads TGCAGTGCTAGAGAGACTAGCGCCTGGGAGACCCAGTACTTC.

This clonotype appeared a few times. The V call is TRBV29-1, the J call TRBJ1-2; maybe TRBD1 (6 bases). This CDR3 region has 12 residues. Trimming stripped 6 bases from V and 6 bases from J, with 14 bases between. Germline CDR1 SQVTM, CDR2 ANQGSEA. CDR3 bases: TGCAGCGTCTACGGACAGCTTGATGGCTACACCTTC. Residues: CSVYGQLDGYTF.